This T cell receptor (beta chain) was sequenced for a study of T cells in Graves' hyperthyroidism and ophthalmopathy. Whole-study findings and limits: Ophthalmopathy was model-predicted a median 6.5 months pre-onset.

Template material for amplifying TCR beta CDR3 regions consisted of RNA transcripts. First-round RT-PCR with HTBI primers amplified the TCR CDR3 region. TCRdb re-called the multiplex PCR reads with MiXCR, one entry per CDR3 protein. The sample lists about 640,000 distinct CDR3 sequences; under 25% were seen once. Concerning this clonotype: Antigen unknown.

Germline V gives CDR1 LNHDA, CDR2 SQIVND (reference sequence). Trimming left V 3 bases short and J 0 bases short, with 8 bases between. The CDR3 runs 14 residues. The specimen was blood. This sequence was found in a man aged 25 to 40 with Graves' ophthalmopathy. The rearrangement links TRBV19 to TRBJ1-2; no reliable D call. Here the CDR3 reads CASSMTGANYGYTF. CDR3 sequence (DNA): TGTGCCAGTAGTATGACGGGTGCTAACTATGGCTACACCTTC. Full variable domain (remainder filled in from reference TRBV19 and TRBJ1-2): DGGITQSPKYLFRKEGQNVTLSCEQNLNHDAMYWYRQDPGQGLRLIYYSQIVNDFQKGDIAEGYSVSREKKESFPLTVTSAQKNPTAFYLCASSMTGANYGYTFGSGTRLTVV.